This entry lists 29 T cell receptor beta chains sequenced from one sample in a study of early T cells in non-severe SARS-CoV-2 infection. Using its own MiXCR run on the 5' RACE reads, TCRdb lists one record per CDR3 protein. Of roughly 30,000 distinct CDR3 sequences detected, about 5.7% appear once; the ten largest clones hold about 5.8%. Sequenced material: whole blood. The receptor set was obtained from an adult who was a healthcare worker with PCR-confirmed SARS-CoV-2 infection or an uninfected control (not recorded which).

This clonotype was counted many times. The chain uses TRBV12-3 or TRBV12-4 and TRBJ1-2; tentatively, D is TRBD1 (5 bases). The CDR3 sequence is 15 residues long. V lost 8 bases and J lost 3, with 19 bases in between. CDR3 sequence reads: CASCKQGAGDYGYTF. CDR3 sequence (DNA): TGTGCCAGCTGTAAACAAGGGGCCGGGGACTATGGCTACACCTTC.

At least ten counts were recorded for this clonotype. For the CDR3, the DNA is TGTGCCAGCAGCTTAGAGAGAACAGATACGCAGTATTTT. Translating gives CASSLERTDTQYF. This rearrangement joins TRBV7-2 to TRBJ2-3; D uncertain. The CDR3 spans 13 residues. V was cut by 1 base and J by 3 bases, with 5 bases left in between. CDR1 SGHTA and CDR2 FQGNSA come from the germline V gene.

This clonotype was observed many times. The chain recombines TRBV27 with TRBJ2-1; D might be TRBD2 (6 bases). This CDR3 has 15 amino acids. The ends were cut back, 6 bases at V and 7 bases at J, with 19 bases in the middle. Per germline, CDR1 MNHEY and CDR2 SMNVEV (reference sequence). The CDR3 region is CASSPGLSPINEQFF. In DNA, the CDR3 is TGTGCCAGCAGCCCCGGACTATCCCCCATAAATGAGCAGTTCTTC.

This clonotype was detected ten times or more. This sequence joins TRBV28 and TRBJ2-4, with TRBD1 as a possible D gene (6 bases). The CDR3 is made up of 19 amino acids. With 6 bases removed from V and 12 bases from J, the gap between germline ends came to 36 bases. Germline CDR1 reads MDHEN; CDR2 reads SYDVKM. DNA of the CDR3: TGTGCCAGCAGCCACAACATCGGAACAGGGTACTACAAACAAGAAGATCAGTACTTC. This sequence encodes CASSHNIGTGYYKQEDQYF. Full variable domain (rest looked up from reference TRBV28 and TRBJ2-4): DVKVTQSSRYLVKRTGEKVFLECVQDMDHENMFWYRQDPGLGLRLIYFSYDVKMKEKGDIPEGYSVSREKKERFSLILESASTNQTSMYLCASSHNIGTGYYKQEDQYFGAGTRLSVL.

The CDR3 reads CASSLRQLVEAFF. Here the CDR3 DNA reads TGTGCCAGCAGCTTGCGGCAGTTGGTTGAAGCTTTCTTT. This sequence joins TRBV5-6 and TRBJ1-1; D remains ambiguous. The CDR3 is made up of 13 amino acids. Deletions cut 1 base from V and 7 bases from J, with 11 bases between. The germline V gene encodes CDR1 SGHDT and CDR2 YYEEEE.

This clonotype was counted many times. The chain combines TRBV28 with TRBJ1-2; the match to TRBD1 covers 8 bases. Looked up from germline, CDR1 is MDHEN and CDR2 is SYDVKM. Unmatched junction bases numbered 9, after V lost 11 bases and J lost 10 bases. CDR3 length: 11 residues. CDR3 nucleotide sequence: TGTGCCGGACAGGACAGGGATGACTACACCTTC. Its translation is CAGQDRDDYTF.

This clonotype has at least ten counts. This chain uses TRBV5-1 with TRBJ2-5; weak D call: TRBD2 (6 bases). The CDR3 spans 15 residues. Germline V gene data show CDR1 as SGHRS and CDR2 as YFSETQ. Trimming left V 4 bases short and J 2 bases short, with 15 bases between. Here the CDR3 DNA reads TGCGCCAGCAGCCTGGGCGGGGCGGGACAAGAGACCCAGTACTTC. Translated: CASSLGGAGQETQYF.

This clonotype was counted a few times. The genes are TRBV4-3 and TRBJ1-6, with 7 nucleotides matching TRBD1. The CDR3 contains 14 residues. Germline V CDR1 and CDR2: LGHNA, YSLEER. J was trimmed by 7 bases and V by 4 bases; bases with no gene match: 4. This chain's CDR3 is CASSPGQRNSPLHF. CDR3 coding DNA: TGCGCCAGCAGCCCGGGACAGAGAAATTCACCCCTCCACTTT.

This clonotype was seen more than once but under ten times. V and J are TRBV5-1 and TRBJ2-3; TRBD2 is a possible D gene (6 bases). This CDR3 spans 15 amino acids. Trimming left V 2 bases short and J 4 bases short, with 14 bases between. Germline-derived CDR1 and CDR2 are SGHRS and YFSETQ. As DNA, the CDR3 is TGCGCCAGCAGCTTAATGACTAGGTCGGCAGATACGCAGTATTTT. Amino acids: CASSLMTRSADTQYF. Drawing the rest from reference TRBV5-1 and TRBJ2-3, the complete variable domain is KAGVTQTPRYLIKTRGQQVTLSCSPISGHRSVSWYQQTPGQGLQFLFEYFSETQRNKGNFPGRFSGRQFSNSRSEMNVSTLELGDSALYLCASSLMTRSADTQYFGPGTRLTVL.

V gene TRBV24-1 combines with J gene TRBJ2-5; D not certain. V shed 1 base and J shed 5 bases, with 10 bases lying between them. The germline V gene has CDR1 KGHDR and CDR2 SFDVKD. The CDR3 is made up of 14 amino acids. CDR3 bases: TGTGCCACCAGTGATTTCGGGTCCGCGGAGACCCAGTACTTC. Protein product: CATSDFGSAETQYF.

This clonotype was counted many times. The V and J genes are TRBV4-2 and TRBJ2-1; no definite D call. Per germline, CDR1 LGHNA and CDR2 YNFKEQ. The CDR3 has 13 amino acids. Trimming left V 4 bases short and J 6 bases short, with 10 bases between. The CDR3 bases are TGTGCCAGCAGCCTTCTAGAGTTCAATGAGCAGTTCTTC. It specifies CASSLLEFNEQFF.

This clonotype occurred many times. The chain joins TRBV9 to TRBJ2-7; TRBD2 aligns across 16 bases. Germline-derived CDR1 and CDR2 are SGDLS and YYNGEE. The junction had 18 bases not matched to a gene; V was cut back by 3 bases and J by 0 bases. The CDR3 runs to 22 residues. The CDR3 region has the DNA TGTGCCAGCAGCGAGCTTTCCGGGACTAGCGGGGGGGCCAAGAGTCCCTCCTACGAGCAGTACTTC. This gives the protein CASSELSGTSGGAKSPSYEQYF.

The chain combines TRBV19 with TRBJ2-5; D unclear. Germline V lookup: CDR1 LNHDA, CDR2 SQIVND (reference sequence). Trimming took off 1 base at V and 1 base at J, with 7 bases between the two ends. CDR3 length: 14 amino acids. The CDR3 region is CASSIGPSQETQYF. The DNA for the CDR3 is TGTGCCAGTAGTATAGGGCCCAGCCAAGAGACCCAGTACTTC.

The DNA of the CDR3 is TGCAGCGTTGTAGGGCAGGGAGGGCAGCCCCAGCATTTT. Encoded protein: CSVVGQGGQPQHF. This chain joins TRBV29-1 and TRBJ1-5, with D maybe TRBD1 (5 bases). V was cut by 4 bases and J by 7 bases, with 14 bases left in between. Germline CDR1 is SQVTM and CDR2 is ANQGSEA. There are 13 residues in the CDR3. Using reference TRBV29-1 and TRBJ1-5 for the parts outside the CDR3, the full variable domain is SAVISQKPSRDICQRGTSLTIQCQVDSQVTMMFWYRQQPGQSLTLIATANQGSEATYESGFVIDKFPISRPNLTFSTLTVSNMSPEDSSIYLCSVVGQGGQPQHFGDGTRLSIL.

This chain links TRBV11-2 with TRBJ2-3; the match to TRBD1 covers 8 bases. Per the germline V gene, CDR1 is SGHAT and CDR2 is FQNNGV. V lost 4 bases and J lost 4; bases outside the gene matches: 1. The CDR3 is 13 amino acids. CDR3 nucleotides: TGTGCCAGCAGCTGGGACAGGTCAGATACGCAGTATTTT. Translated: CASSWDRSDTQYF.

The V and J genes are TRBV20-1 and TRBJ2-5; TRBD1 aligns across 9 bases. Germline CDR1 is DFQATT and CDR2 is SNEGSKA (reference sequence). This CDR3 is built from 13 residues. Losses at the gene ends were 2 bases for V and 5 bases for J; bases not matched to a gene: 3. The DNA of the CDR3 is TGCAGTGCTAGACGGACAGGGGTCGAGACCCAGTACTTC. It codes for CSARRTGVETQYF.

The V and J genes are TRBV20-1 and TRBJ2-1, with a possible D match to TRBD1 (6 bases). V was pared by 6 bases and J by 7 bases, with 22 bases between. Germline lookup yields CDR1 DFQATT and CDR2 SNEGSKA (reference sequence). The CDR3 is made up of 15 amino acids. As DNA, the CDR3 is TGCAGTGCGCACGGGACAAACTTCGACCCAAATGAGCAGTTCTTC. Translating it yields CSAHGTNFDPNEQFF.

This clonotype was observed many times. The rearrangement joins TRBV2 to TRBJ1-5; tentative D call: TRBD1 (5 bases). V shed 7 bases and J shed 10 bases, with 17 bases lying between them. The CDR3 contains 13 residues. Germline assignment: CDR1 SNHLY and CDR2 FYNNEI. Here the CDR3 DNA reads TGTGCCAGCACTAGGTCAGGGATGTATCCCCAGCATTTT. It yields the protein CASTRSGMYPQHF.

This clonotype came up many times. The V and J genes are TRBV12-3 or TRBV12-4 and TRBJ2-5, with 9 bases lining up with TRBD2. CDR3 length equals 14 residues. V dropped 4 bases and J dropped 4; count of bases not matched to a gene: 4. DNA of the CDR3: TGTGCCAGCAGTTCTCGTAGCGGGGGAGAGACCCAGTACTTC. Translation gives CASSSRSGGETQYF.

The rearrangement links TRBV12-3 or TRBV12-4 to TRBJ1-4; D gene unclear. Trimming pared 4 bases from V and 14 bases from J, leaving 14 bases between. This CDR3 spans 12 amino acids. The CDR3 spells CASSYRERMLFF. In DNA, the CDR3 is TGTGCCAGCAGTTACAGAGAGAGGATGCTGTTTTTT.

This clonotype was seen many times. The V call is TRBV27, the J call TRBJ1-5; maybe TRBD1 (5 bases). Looked up from germline, CDR1 is MNHEY and CDR2 is SMNVEV (reference sequence). This CDR3 is 16 amino acids long. Trimming shortened V by 5 bases and J by 0 bases, and 14 bases separated the two germline ends. Here the CDR3 DNA reads TGTGCCAGCAGTGAGAGAGGGGCCATTAGCAATCAGCCCCAGCATTTT. Amino acid sequence: CASSERGAISNQPQHF.

At least ten counts were recorded for this clonotype. The chain joins TRBV3-1 to TRBJ1-4; TRBD1 matches 7 bases. The germline V gene has CDR1 LGHDT and CDR2 YNNKEL (reference sequence). The CDR3 spans 14 residues. V trimming: 5 bases; J trimming: 8 bases; junction bases outside the gene matches: 8. DNA of the CDR3: TGTGCCAGCAGCATCCAAGGGGGCGAAGAAAAACTGTTTTTT. Protein: CASSIQGGEEKLFF.

The chain has TRBV10-1 and TRBJ1-1, with 9 positions matching TRBD1. The CDR3 totals 14 residues. Trimming at V came to 0 bases and at J to 10 bases, leaving 6 bases not matched to a gene. CDR1 WNHNN and CDR2 SYGVQD come from the germline V gene (reference sequence). In DNA, the CDR3 is TGCGCCAGCAGTGAGTCCGGGACAGGGATTGGAGCTTTCTTT. Its translation is CASSESGTGIGAFF.

The V gene is TRBV19, the J gene TRBJ2-2, with 10 bases that match TRBD1. The germline CDR1 and CDR2 sequences are LNHDA and SQIVND (reference sequence). V shed 7 bases and J 7 bases; nucleotides not matched to a gene: 6. CDR3 length: 14 amino acids. CDR3 in amino acids: CASKGQGIGGELFF. The DNA of the CDR3 is TGTGCCAGTAAGGGACAGGGGATAGGCGGGGAGCTGTTTTTT.

J is TRBJ1-2 and V is TRBV30, with 10 bases identical to TRBD1. V lost 5 bases and J lost 4; bases outside the gene matches: 13. The CDR3 length is 16 residues. Per germline, CDR1 GTSNPN and CDR2 SVGIG (reference sequence). The CDR3 region has the DNA TGTGCCTGGGTCGGGACAGGGGCACTAGGAGCCTATGGCTACACCTTC. This translates into CAWVGTGALGAYGYTF.

This rearrangement joins TRBV20-1 to TRBJ2-5; a possible D gene is TRBD2 (7 bases). The CDR3 spans 14 residues. The germline V and J ends were trimmed by 6 bases and 5 bases, with 19 bases remaining between them. Germline CDR1 reads DFQATT; CDR2 reads SNEGSKA (reference sequence). CDR3 DNA: TGCAGTGCCGGCGAGCGGGGAAGGGGGGAGACCCAGTACTTC. This encodes CSAGERGRGETQYF.

The chain is built from TRBV5-1 and TRBJ2-1, with D unclear. Germline values: CDR1 SGHRS, CDR2 YFSETQ. The V end was cut by 0 bases, the J end by 6 bases, with 7 bases between. The CDR3 sequence is 13 residues long. Written as DNA, the CDR3 is TGCGCCAGCAGCTTGGTAGTGGGCAATGAGCAGTTCTTC. Its translation: CASSLVVGNEQFF.

This chain links TRBV28 with TRBJ2-7; 9 bases agree with TRBD1. J lost 2 bases, V lost 6 bases, and 8 bases had no gene match. Germline loops: CDR1 MDHEN, CDR2 SYDVKM. The CDR3 has 15 amino acids. In DNA form, the CDR3 reads TGTGCCAGCAGCCTGATAGGGACAGGGCCCTACGAGCAGTACTTC. Protein product: CASSLIGTGPYEQYF.

This clonotype was counted ten times or more. The J gene is TRBJ2-3, the V gene TRBV7-2; TRBD2 agrees at 9 bases. This CDR3 has 16 amino acids. Germline assignment: CDR1 SGHTA and CDR2 FQGNSA. The V and J ends lost 5 bases and 2 bases, in that order; junction bases with no gene match: 8. CDR3 bases: TGTGCCAGCAGCCTGCTAGCGGGGTTCCCCACAGATACGCAGTATTTT. Protein product: CASSLLAGFPTDTQYF. Complete variable domain (other parts from reference TRBV7-2 and TRBJ2-3): GAGVSQSPSNKVTEKGKDVELRCDPISGHTALYWYRQSLGQGLEFLIYFQGNSAPDKSGLPSDRFSAERTGGSVSTLTIQRTQQEDSAVYLCASSLLAGFPTDTQYFGPGTRLTVL.